These T cell receptor beta chains were read from a single sample in a study of blood T cell repertoires in COVID-19. TCRdb's table, derived via immunoSEQ multiplex PCR, lists solely in-frame clones and lacks some. The sample lists approximately 170,000 clones, approximately 90% occurring once. Sequenced input: peripheral blood. These TCRs come from a man aged 45-65 years who had recovered from COVID-19. The CDR3 runs from the conserved cysteine through the conserved F or W. A D gene is named only where the DNA matches it firmly. Clone size, where shown, is once, few, many, or a class for clones that have expanded.

clone size,D gene,V gene,J gene,CDR3 length,CDR3 DNA,CDR3 protein
-,-,TRBV7-8,TRBJ2-7,13,TGTGCCAGCAGCTTAGACGGCCTCGGGGAGCAGTACTTC,CASSLDGLGEQYF
-,TRBD1,TRBV7-9,TRBJ1-5,12,TGTGCCAGCAGCTTAGGGGACAGTTACAAGCATTTT,CASSLGDSYKHF
-,-,TRBV6-6,TRBJ1-2,14,TGTGCCAGCAGTCGCGGGACTCGTAACTATGGCTACACCTTC,CASSRGTRNYGYTF
once,-,TRBV10-3,TRBJ1-5,14,TGTGCCATCAGTGAGGCGGAACCCTCCCAGCCCCAGCATTTT,CAISEAEPSQPQHF
-,TRBD2,TRBV15,TRBJ2-1,15,TGTGCCACCAGTCTGTCGCGGGAGGTCTACAATGAGCAGTTCTTC,CATSLSREVYNEQFF
-,-,TRBV5-1,TRBJ1-5,15,TGCGCCAGCAGCTTGGAGGGGGATGGCAATCAGCCCCAGCATTTT,CASSLEGDGNQPQHF
-,-,TRBV25-1,TRBJ1-5,16,TGTGCCAGCAGTGGCTCCGGGACTTTTAGCAATCAGCCCCAGCATTTT,CASSGSGTFSNQPQHF
-,TRBD1,TRBV19,TRBJ1-5,18,TGTGCCAGTAGTATCCTGGGACAGTCTCTCGAATCCGATCAGCCCCAGCATTTT,CASSILGQSLESDQPQHF
-,TRBD1,TRBV6-5,TRBJ1-2,13,TGTGCCAGCAGGGCAGGGACAGGCGGGGGCTACACCTTC,CASRAGTGGGYTF
-,-,TRBV12-3/TRBV12-4,TRBJ1-1,13,TGTGCCAGCAGTTTCCCTGGGGGGACTGAAGCTTTCTTT,CASSFPGGTEAFF
-,-,TRBV2,TRBJ2-2,11,TGTGCCAGCGAGGGGGCCGGGGAGCTGTTTTTT,CASEGAGELFF
-,TRBD1,TRBV5-1,TRBJ1-2,14,TGCGCCAGCAGCTTAGCCGGACAGGACTATGGCTACACCTTC,CASSLAGQDYGYTF
-,TRBD1,TRBV6-5,TRBJ1-1,15,TGTGCCAGCAAGGAACAGGGGTTGGTACGGACTGAAGCTTTCTTT,CASKEQGLVRTEAFF
-,-,TRBV7-8,TRBJ2-7,13,TGTGCCAGCAGCTCCTATGTCTCCTACGAGCAGTACTTC,CASSSYVSYEQYF
-,TRBD2,TRBV19,TRBJ2-5,13,TGTGCCAGTAGCCCGGGACTAGTAGAGACCCAGTACTTC,CASSPGLVETQYF
-,TRBD1,TRBV6-5,TRBJ2-2,15,TGTGCCAGCAGTCCGGACAGGTCGGGCACCGGGGAGCTGTTTTTT,CASSPDRSGTGELFF
-,-,TRBV3-1/TRBV3-2,TRBJ1-1,12,TGTGCCAGCAGTCTGACAGGCTTGGGTGCTTTCTTT,CASSLTGLGAFF
-,-,TRBV7-2,TRBJ2-7,14,TGTGCCAGCAGCTTAGGTCGGGGTATCGTCGAGCAGTACTTC,CASSLGRGIVEQYF
-,TRBD1,TRBV6-6,TRBJ2-7,15,TGTGCCAGCAGGTCCGGGACAGGGATTCCCTACGAGCAGTACTTC,CASRSGTGIPYEQYF
-,-,TRBV27,TRBJ1-1,13,TGTGCCAGCTGGGGAGGGGGGTCCACTGAAGCTTTCTTT,CASWGGGSTEAFF
-,-,TRBV7-9,TRBJ1-4,15,TGTGCCAGCAGCTTACCCGACAGGAGCCTTGAAAAACTGTTTTTT,CASSLPDRSLEKLFF
once,-,TRBV4-1,TRBJ1-4,13,TGCGCCAGCAGCCCCGAAGGGGGAGAAAAACTGTTTTTT,CASSPEGGEKLFF
few,TRBD2,TRBV9,TRBJ2-2,17,TGTGCCAGCAGCCCTCCTATAGCGGGGTCGAACACCGGGGAGCTGTTTTTT,CASSPPIAGSNTGELFF
-,-,TRBV13,TRBJ1-6,12,TGTGCCAGCAGCTTTAGCCCGATGCCCCTCCACTTT,CASSFSPMPLHF
-,-,TRBV7-2,TRBJ2-1,15,TGTGCCAGCAGCTTAGAATCGCGGACCTACAATGAGCAGTTCTTC,CASSLESRTYNEQFF
-,TRBD1,TRBV27,TRBJ2-6,17,TGTGCCAGCAGTTTCCGGGACAGGGCCTCTGGGGCCAACGTCCTGACTTTC,CASSFRDRASGANVLTF
-,TRBD1,TRBV5-1,TRBJ2-7,14,TGCGCCAGCAGCCCCGGGACAGGCACCTACGAGCAGTACTTC,CASSPGTGTYEQYF
-,-,TRBV7-2,TRBJ2-1,14,TGTGCCAGCAGCTTAGTGCCGACAGGCTATGAGCAGTTCTTC,CASSLVPTGYEQFF
-,-,TRBV6-2/TRBV6-3,TRBJ2-6,16,TGTGCCAGCAGTTACTCGCAACTCTCTGGGGCCAACGTCCTGACTTTC,CASSYSQLSGANVLTF
-,TRBD1,TRBV4-1,TRBJ2-2,16,TGCGCCAGCAGCCAAGAGGGACAGGGGGTAGCCGGGGAGCTGTTTTTT,CASSQEGQGVAGELFF
-,-,TRBV19,TRBJ2-1,16,TGTGCCAGTACTCGTCGTGGAGGGAGTGGTGCCGATGAGCAGTTCTTC,CASTRRGGSGADEQFF
-,TRBD1,TRBV27,TRBJ2-3,17,TGTGCCAGCAGTTTATATTTCGGGACAGGTGGCACAGATACGCAGTATTTT,CASSLYFGTGGTDTQYF
-,TRBD2,TRBV7-2,TRBJ2-2,17,TGTGCCAGCAGCTTGTTAGCGGGAGGGCTGGGAACCGGGGAGCTGTTTTTT,CASSLLAGGLGTGELFF
-,-,TRBV5-1,TRBJ2-2,16,TGCGCCAGCAATCCGATCGTAGGGGGTAACACCGGGGAGCTGTTTTTT,CASNPIVGGNTGELFF
-,-,TRBV5-1,TRBJ2-5,14,TGCGCCAGCAGCTTTGGCAGGCGCCAAGAGACCCAGTACTTC,CASSFGRRQETQYF
-,TRBD1,TRBV11-2,TRBJ1-4,10,TGTGCCAGCTCCGGGACAGTGCTGTTTTTT,CASSGTVLFF
few,-,TRBV19,TRBJ2-2,16,TGTGCCAGTAGTATAGGATCCGGGACACTGACCGGGGAGCTGTTTTTT,CASSIGSGTLTGELFF
-,TRBD2,TRBV28,TRBJ2-3,15,TGTGCCAGCAGTTTATTCAGCGGGGGCCGAGATACGCAGTATTTT,CASSLFSGGRDTQYF
-,-,TRBV10-2,TRBJ2-1,12,TGCGCCAGCAGTGCGACAAACAATGAGCAGTTCTTC,CASSATNNEQFF
once,TRBD1,TRBV29-1,TRBJ2-1,13,TGCAGCGTACGGACAGGGAGTATCAATGAGCAGTTCTTC,CSVRTGSINEQFF
-,-,TRBV21-1,TRBJ1-5,19,TGTGCCAGCAGCAAGAAAGAAGGGGGGACAGGGCCTCTGTATCAGCCCCAGCATTTT,CASSKKEGGTGPLYQPQHF
-,TRBD1,TRBV5-4,TRBJ2-5,14,TGTGCCAGCAGCTTACCGGGACAGGTGGAGACCCAGTACTTC,CASSLPGQVETQYF
-,TRBD1,TRBV5-4,TRBJ1-1,15,TGTGCCAGCAGCTTACCAGGGGGCGCGGCCTCTGAAGCTTTCTTT,CASSLPGGAASEAFF
-,TRBD1,TRBV7-6,TRBJ1-3,15,TGTGCCAGCAGCCTGGGACAGGGGGCTGGAAACACCATATATTTT,CASSLGQGAGNTIYF
-,TRBD1,TRBV5-1,TRBJ2-7,14,TGCGCCAGCAGCCCCGGGACAGGGGCCTACGAGCAGTACTTC,CASSPGTGAYEQYF
-,TRBD2,TRBV29-1,TRBJ2-1,13,TGCAGCGTTGTACTAGCGGGAGGATACGAGCAGTTCTTC,CSVVLAGGYEQFF
-,TRBD1,TRBV6-5,TRBJ1-2,15,TGTGCCAGCAGTTACTCAGGACAGGGTTCAGGAGGCTACACCTTC,CASSYSGQGSGGYTF
-,-,TRBV19,TRBJ1-1,14,TGTGCCAGTAGTATAAATGTTATGAACACTGAAGCTTTCTTT,CASSINVMNTEAFF
-,-,TRBV21-1,TRBJ2-5,15,TGTGCCAGCAGCAAAGATGGGACACCGACGGAGACCCAGTACTTC,CASSKDGTPTETQYF
once,TRBD1,TRBV2,TRBJ1-6,15,TGTGCCAGCAACACCCGGGGGACAGTTAATTCACCCCTCCACTTT,CASNTRGTVNSPLHF